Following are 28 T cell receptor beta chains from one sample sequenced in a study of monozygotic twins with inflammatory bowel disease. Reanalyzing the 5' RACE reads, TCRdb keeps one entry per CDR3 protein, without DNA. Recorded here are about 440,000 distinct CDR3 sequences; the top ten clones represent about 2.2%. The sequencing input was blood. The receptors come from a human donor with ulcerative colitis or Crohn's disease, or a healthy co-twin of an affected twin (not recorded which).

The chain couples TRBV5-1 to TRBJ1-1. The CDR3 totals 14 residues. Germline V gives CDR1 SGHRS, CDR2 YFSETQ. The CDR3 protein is CASSLEVPNTEAFF.

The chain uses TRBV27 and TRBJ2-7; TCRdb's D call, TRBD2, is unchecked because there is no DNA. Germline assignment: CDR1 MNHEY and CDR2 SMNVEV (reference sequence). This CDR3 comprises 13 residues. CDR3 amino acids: CASTSSGAYEQYF.

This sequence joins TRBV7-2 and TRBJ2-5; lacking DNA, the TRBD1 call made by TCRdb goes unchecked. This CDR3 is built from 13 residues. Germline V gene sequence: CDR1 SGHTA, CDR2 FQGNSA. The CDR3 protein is CASSRLRGETQYF.

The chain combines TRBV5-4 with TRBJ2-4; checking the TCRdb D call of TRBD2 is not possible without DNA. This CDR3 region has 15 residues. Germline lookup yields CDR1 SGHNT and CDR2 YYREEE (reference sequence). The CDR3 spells CASSLQLVAKNIQYF.

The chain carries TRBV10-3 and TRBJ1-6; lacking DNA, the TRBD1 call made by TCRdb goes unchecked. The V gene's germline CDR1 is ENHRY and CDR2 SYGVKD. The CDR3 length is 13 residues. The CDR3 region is CAISRTGDSPLHF.

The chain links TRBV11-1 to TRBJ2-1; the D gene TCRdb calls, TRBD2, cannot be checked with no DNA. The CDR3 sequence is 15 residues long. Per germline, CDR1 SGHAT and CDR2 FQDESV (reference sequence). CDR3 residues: CASSPGLQPYNEQFF. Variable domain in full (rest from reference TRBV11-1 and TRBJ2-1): EAEVAQSPRYKITEKSQAVAFWCDPISGHATLYWYRQILGQGPELLVQFQDESVVDDSQLPKDRFSAERLKGVDSTLKIQPAELGDSAMYLCASSPGLQPYNEQFFGPGTRLTVL.

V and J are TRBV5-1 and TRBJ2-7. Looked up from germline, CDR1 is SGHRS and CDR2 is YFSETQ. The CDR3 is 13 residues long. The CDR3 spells CASSLDGISEQYF.

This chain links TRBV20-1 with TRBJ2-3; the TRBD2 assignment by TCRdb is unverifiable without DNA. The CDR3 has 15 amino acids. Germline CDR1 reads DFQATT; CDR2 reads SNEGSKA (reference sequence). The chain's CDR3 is CSAIRGGVGIDTQYF.

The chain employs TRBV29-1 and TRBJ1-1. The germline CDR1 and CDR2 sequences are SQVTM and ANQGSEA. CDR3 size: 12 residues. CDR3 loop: CSVLDGNTEAFF. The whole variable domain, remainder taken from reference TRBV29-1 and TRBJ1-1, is SAVISQKPSRDICQRGTSLTIQCQVDSQVTMMFWYRQQPGQSLTLIATANQGSEATYESGFVIDKFPISRPNLTFSTLTVSNMSPEDSSIYLCSVLDGNTEAFFGQGTRLTVV.

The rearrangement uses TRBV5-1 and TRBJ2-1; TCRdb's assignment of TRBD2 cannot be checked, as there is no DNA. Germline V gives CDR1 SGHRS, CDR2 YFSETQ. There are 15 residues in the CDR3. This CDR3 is CASSFTSGYYNEQFF.

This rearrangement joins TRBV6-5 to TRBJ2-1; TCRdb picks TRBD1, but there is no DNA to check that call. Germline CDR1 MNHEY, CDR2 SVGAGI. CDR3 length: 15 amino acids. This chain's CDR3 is CASSFSAPAGNEQFF.

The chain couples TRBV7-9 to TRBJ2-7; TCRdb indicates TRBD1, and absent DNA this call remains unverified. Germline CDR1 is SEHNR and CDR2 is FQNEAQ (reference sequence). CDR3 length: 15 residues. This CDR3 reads CASSQPGHLPYEQYF.

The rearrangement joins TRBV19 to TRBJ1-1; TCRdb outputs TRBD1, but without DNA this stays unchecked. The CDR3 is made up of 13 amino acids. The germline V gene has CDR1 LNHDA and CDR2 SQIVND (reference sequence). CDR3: CASSRTGSTEAFF.

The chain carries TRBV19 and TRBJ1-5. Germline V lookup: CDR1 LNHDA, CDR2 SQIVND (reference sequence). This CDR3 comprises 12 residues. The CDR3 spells CASTRRNQPQHF.

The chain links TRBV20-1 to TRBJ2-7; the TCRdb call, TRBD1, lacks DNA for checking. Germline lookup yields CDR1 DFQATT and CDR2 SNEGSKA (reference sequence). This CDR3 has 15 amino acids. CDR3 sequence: CSARDGTSMTYEQYF.

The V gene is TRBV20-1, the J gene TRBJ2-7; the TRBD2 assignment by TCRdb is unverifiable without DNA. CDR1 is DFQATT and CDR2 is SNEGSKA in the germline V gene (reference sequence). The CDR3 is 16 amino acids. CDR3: CSAREFRLAGGYEQYF.

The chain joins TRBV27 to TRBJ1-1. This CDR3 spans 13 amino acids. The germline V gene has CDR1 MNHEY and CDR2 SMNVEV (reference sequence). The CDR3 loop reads CASGLKSHTEAFF.

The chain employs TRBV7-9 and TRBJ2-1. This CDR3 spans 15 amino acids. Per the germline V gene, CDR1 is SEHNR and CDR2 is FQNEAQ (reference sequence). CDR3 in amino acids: CASSGRPADYNEQFF.

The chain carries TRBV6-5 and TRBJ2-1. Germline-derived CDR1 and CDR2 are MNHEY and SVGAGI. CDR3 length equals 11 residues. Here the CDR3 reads CASRVRNKQFF.

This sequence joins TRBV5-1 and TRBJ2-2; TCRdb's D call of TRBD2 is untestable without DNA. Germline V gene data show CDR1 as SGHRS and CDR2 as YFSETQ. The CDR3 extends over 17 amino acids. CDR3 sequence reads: CASSSTLLAGAHGELFF.

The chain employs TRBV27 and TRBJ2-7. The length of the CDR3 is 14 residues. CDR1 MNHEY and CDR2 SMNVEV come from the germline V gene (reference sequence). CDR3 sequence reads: CASSSQQFSYEQYF.

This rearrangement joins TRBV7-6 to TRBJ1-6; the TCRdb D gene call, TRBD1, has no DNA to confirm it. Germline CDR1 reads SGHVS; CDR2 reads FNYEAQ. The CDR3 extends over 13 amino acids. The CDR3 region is CASSFGQGSPLHF.

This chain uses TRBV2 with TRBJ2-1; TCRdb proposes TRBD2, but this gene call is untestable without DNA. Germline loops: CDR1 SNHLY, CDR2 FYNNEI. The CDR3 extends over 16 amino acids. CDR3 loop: CASSAASSGISWEQFF.

CDR3 protein: CASTLRVTGELFF. This chain connects TRBV6-2 or TRBV6-3 to TRBJ2-2. The length of the CDR3 is 13 residues. Germline V gene data show CDR1 as MNHEY and CDR2 as SVGEGT.

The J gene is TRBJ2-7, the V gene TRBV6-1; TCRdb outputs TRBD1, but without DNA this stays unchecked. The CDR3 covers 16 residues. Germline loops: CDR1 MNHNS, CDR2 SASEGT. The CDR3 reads CASSKGPVYPPYEQYF.

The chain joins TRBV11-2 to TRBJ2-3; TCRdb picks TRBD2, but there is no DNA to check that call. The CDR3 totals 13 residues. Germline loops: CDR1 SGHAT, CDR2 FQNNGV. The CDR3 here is CASSLLAGDTQYF. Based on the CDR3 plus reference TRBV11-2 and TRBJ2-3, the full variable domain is EAGVAQSPRYKIIEKRQSVAFWCNPISGHATLYWYQQILGQGPKLLIQFQNNGVVDDSQLPKDRFSAERLKGVDSTLKIQPAKLEDSAVYLCASSLLAGDTQYFGPGTRLTVL.

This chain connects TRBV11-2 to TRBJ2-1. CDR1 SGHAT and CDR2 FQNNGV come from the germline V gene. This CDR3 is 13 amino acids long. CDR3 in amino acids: CASSLGVAGEQFF.

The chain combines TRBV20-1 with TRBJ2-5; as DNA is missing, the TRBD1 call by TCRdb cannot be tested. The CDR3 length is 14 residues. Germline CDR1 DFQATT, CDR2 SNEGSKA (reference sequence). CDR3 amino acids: CSAGDRGFQETQYF.